The source of this T cell receptor beta chain is a study of blood T cell repertoires in COVID-19. Background on the study: From the United States, Italy and Spain came samples of acute and convalescent COVID-19. PBMCs, B-cell-depleted T cells, or T cells provided the cDNA or gDNA that made up the material.

Original data processing: Amplification with reference gene primers provided the estimates of nucleated cell counts. Sequencing used immunoSEQ multiplex PCR; TCRdb keeps in-frame clones, though not all of them. That table is the source of V, J and clone size, and D and trimming were worked out from the DNA. Seen here are 50,000 to 65,000 clones, approximately 86% observed once, and the top ten hold around 15%. Sequencing was done on a sample of peripheral blood. The sequence came from a human donor in a cohort sampled during active COVID-19.

DNA of the CDR3: TGTGCCAGCAGTGATGGACAGGGGGCGCGGTATGGCTACACCTTC. Its translation is CASSDGQGARYGYTF. The J gene is TRBJ1-2, the V gene TRBV6-1; 11 positions agree with TRBD1. Per the germline V gene, CDR1 is MNHNS and CDR2 is SASEGT. The CDR3 contains 15 residues. V lost 3 bases and J lost 5; bases outside the gene matches: 5.